This passage covers 32 T cell receptor beta chains from one sample sequenced in a study of vaccination and CD4 T cells after COVID-19. Oncomine TCR Beta short-read sequencing was applied to DNA from cultured CD4+ T cells. Each CDR3 protein gets one entry after TCRdb re-called the PCR reads with MiXCR. Of roughly 20,000 distinct CDR3 sequences in the sample, roughly 70% are singletons; the top ten hold 5.5%. No cognate antigen is known for these TCRs. Treatment defined: roughly ten-day PBMC culture with coronavirus spike peptide pools or control peptides (ViraFEST assay). Input material: CD4+ T cells from blood, cultured in vitro. The receptor set was obtained from a human donor who had recovered from COVID-19.

The chain has TRBV24-1 and TRBJ2-2; D possibly corresponds to TRBD1 (6 bases). V lost 4 bases and J lost 1, with 12 bases in between. The germline V gene has CDR1 KGHDR and CDR2 SFDVKD. This CDR3 is 16 amino acids long. The CDR3 DNA reads TGTGCCACCAGTGAGACGACAGGATTGAACACCGGGGAGCTGTTTTTT. Amino acid sequence: CATSETTGLNTGELFF.

The chain carries TRBV18 and TRBJ2-1; 9 nucleotides line up with TRBD1. CDR3 length: 14 residues. The germline V gene has CDR1 KGHSH and CDR2 LQKENI. The junction had 3 bases not matched to a gene; V was cut back by 4 bases and J by 5 bases. The CDR3 DNA is TGTGCCAGCTCACAGGGACAGGGCCACAATGAGCAGTTCTTC. Protein: CASSQGQGHNEQFF.

The CDR3 is CASSLGTGGLDQPQHF. DNA for the CDR3: TGTGCCAGCAGCTTAGGGACAGGGGGCTTGGATCAGCCCCAGCATTTT. The chain combines TRBV7-8 with TRBJ1-5; 11 nucleotides agree with TRBD1. V shed 1 base and J 5 bases; nucleotides not matched to a gene: 4. The CDR3 sequence is 16 residues long. CDR1 SGHVS and CDR2 FQNEAQ come from the germline V gene.

The chain has TRBV6-5 and TRBJ2-7; 8 bases align to TRBD1. The CDR3 totals 16 residues. Germline CDR1 MNHEY, CDR2 SVGAGI. With 2 bases clipped from V and 0 bases from J, the junction kept 6 bases outside the gene matches. CDR3 bases: TGTGCCAGCAGTTACCGTTCCGGGACAGGCTCCTACGAGCAGTACTTC. Translation: CASSYRSGTGSYEQYF.

The gene calls are TRBV19 and TRBJ1-6, with D possibly being TRBD1 (6 bases). This CDR3 comprises 15 residues. From germline, CDR1 is LNHDA and CDR2 SQIVND (reference sequence). V lost 5 bases and J 7 bases, leaving 15 bases between the germline ends. The CDR3 region has the DNA TGTGCCAGTAGTTCCGGGACAAGGGCCAATTCACCCCTCCACTTT. Its translation: CASSSGTRANSPLHF.

This rearrangement joins TRBV6-1 to TRBJ1-2; TRBD1 aligns across 10 bases. The CDR3 sequence is 16 residues long. V was pared by 2 bases and J by 4 bases, with 7 bases of the junction left unmatched. Germline V gene sequence: CDR1 MNHNS, CDR2 SASEGT. CDR3 coding DNA: TGTGCCAGCAGTGAATATGAGACAGGGGGCATCTATGGCTACACCTTC. Translation: CASSEYETGGIYGYTF.

The chain uses TRBV5-1 and TRBJ1-6; possible D gene TRBD1, 6 bases. The germline V gene encodes CDR1 SGHRS and CDR2 YFSETQ. Deletions cut 0 bases from V and 7 bases from J, with 14 bases between. The CDR3 sequence is 16 residues long. The CDR3 nucleotides are TGCGCCAGCAGCTTGGGATCGGTAGGGGGAAATTCACCCCTCCACTTT. This codes for CASSLGSVGGNSPLHF.

The gene calls are TRBV6-1 and TRBJ1-2, with no clear D. Trimming stripped 8 bases from V and 4 bases from J, with 14 bases between. CDR3 length: 13 amino acids. Germline assignment: CDR1 MNHNS and CDR2 SASEGT. CDR3 DNA sequence: TGTGCCAGCTCCTCTGTAACCTTCTATGGCTACACCTTC. Protein product: CASSSVTFYGYTF.

The chain joins TRBV6-1 to TRBJ2-7; the match to TRBD2 covers 9 bases. The CDR3 is made up of 13 amino acids. Trimming cost V 8 bases and J 2 bases; bases outside gene matches: 4. The germline V gene has CDR1 MNHNS and CDR2 SASEGT. CDR3 residues: CASGAGGPYEQYF. In DNA, the CDR3 is TGTGCCAGCGGGGCGGGAGGGCCCTACGAGCAGTACTTC.

This clonotype has a handful of counts. The chain recombines TRBV24-1 with TRBJ2-3; 14 bases match TRBD2. This CDR3 has 17 residues. CDR1 is KGHDR, CDR2 SFDVKD, per germline. V gave up 4 bases and J gave up 0 bases; unmatched junction bases: 2. The CDR3 DNA reads TGTGCCACCAGTGAACGGACTAGCGGGAGGAGCACAGATACGCAGTATTTT. Its translation: CATSERTSGRSTDTQYF.

The genes are TRBV6-1 and TRBJ2-3; perhaps TRBD1 as D (5 bases). Germline V gene lookup returns CDR1 MNHNS and CDR2 SASEGT. V dropped 6 bases and J dropped 1 base, with 8 bases sitting between them. The CDR3 contains 13 residues. CDR3 bases: TGTGCCAGCAGGGGGCAGGGCACAGATACGCAGTATTTT. Its translation: CASRGQGTDTQYF.

CDR3 nucleotide sequence: TGCAGTGCCCCTTTCAGGTCGGAAGCCAAAAACATTCAGTACTTC. Its translation: CSAPFRSEAKNIQYF. The rearrangement links TRBV20-1 to TRBJ2-4; no clear D. V dropped 6 bases and J dropped 0 bases, with 15 bases sitting between them. Per germline, CDR1 DFQATT and CDR2 SNEGSKA (reference sequence). The CDR3 loop spans 15 amino acids.

The J gene is TRBJ2-1, the V gene TRBV7-2, with 10 bases fitting TRBD2. The CDR3 runs 14 residues. J gave up 10 bases and V 4 bases, and 7 bases lay outside the gene matches. The V gene's germline CDR1 is SGHTA and CDR2 FQGNSA. Written as DNA, the CDR3 is TGTGCCAGCAGCTCAAGGACTAGCGGAGGCGAGCAGTTCTTC. Protein sequence: CASSSRTSGGEQFF.

A single count supports this clonotype. The chain combines TRBV2 with TRBJ1-6; unclear D gene. V was clipped by 8 bases and J by 6 bases, with 20 bases between them. CDR1 SNHLY and CDR2 FYNNEI come from the germline V gene. This CDR3 comprises 16 residues. CDR3 loop: CASYTTRARPNSPLHF. In nucleotides, the CDR3 is TGTGCCAGCTACACCACCCGGGCTCGGCCTAATTCACCCCTCCACTTT.

The V call is TRBV19, the J call TRBJ2-5; 10 bases fit TRBD2. J was trimmed by 7 bases and V by 3 bases; bases with no gene match: 2. Germline CDR1 LNHDA, CDR2 SQIVND (reference sequence). CDR3 length equals 13 residues. The CDR3 DNA reads as TGTGCCAGTAGTATCGGGACTAGCGCGACCCAGTACTTC. Translated: CASSIGTSATQYF.

The chain is built from TRBV20-1 and TRBJ1-6; D ambiguous. V lost 2 bases and J lost 9, with 14 bases in between. CDR1 is DFQATT and CDR2 is SNEGSKA in the germline V gene (reference sequence). The CDR3 runs to 14 residues. The CDR3 protein is CSARKGLGRSPLHF. The CDR3 bases are TGCAGTGCTAGAAAAGGTCTAGGCCGTTCACCCCTCCACTTT.

This chain joins TRBV7-2 and TRBJ2-7, with 12 bases identical to TRBD1. Germline CDR1 and CDR2: SGHTA and FQGNSA. V lost 1 base and J lost 0; bases outside the gene matches: 22. The CDR3 totals 23 residues. The CDR3 bases are TGTGCCAGCAGCTTAGGCAGAGGGACAGGGGGCTTCAGGTGGATTCGATCCTCCTACGAGCAGTACTTC. Its translation is CASSLGRGTGGFRWIRSSYEQYF. The whole variable domain, filled in from reference TRBV7-2 and TRBJ2-7, reads GAGVSQSPSNKVTEKGKDVELRCDPISGHTALYWYRQSLGQGLEFLIYFQGNSAPDKSGLPSDRFSAERTGGSVSTLTIQRTQQEDSAVYLCASSLGRGTGGFRWIRSSYEQYFGPGTRLTVT.

The chain is built from TRBV29-1 and TRBJ1-2; tentative D call: TRBD1 (5 bases). This CDR3 is built from 13 residues. V lost 6 bases, J lost 4 bases, and 15 bases lay in between. The germline gives CDR1 SQVTM, CDR2 ANQGSEA. This chain's CDR3 is CSVRPQGSYGYTF. In DNA, the CDR3 is TGCAGCGTCCGGCCCCAGGGAAGCTATGGCTACACCTTC.

The rearrangement uses TRBV24-1 and TRBJ2-1; 9 nucleotides match TRBD1. The CDR3 is made up of 17 amino acids. Germline V gene lookup returns CDR1 KGHDR and CDR2 SFDVKD. V lost 4 bases and J lost 0; bases outside the gene matches: 6. The DNA of the CDR3 is TGTGCCACCAGTGACTACGACAGGGGGAGCTCCTACAATGAGCAGTTCTTC. Encoded protein: CATSDYDRGSSYNEQFF.

The chain couples TRBV12-3 or TRBV12-4 to TRBJ1-6, with D possibly TRBD1 on 5 matching bases. V lost 3 bases and J lost 6, with 12 bases in between. The CDR3 is 15 residues long. In DNA, the CDR3 is TGTGCCAGCAGTTTGTTTCAGGGACCTAATTCACCCCTCCACTTT. It is translated as CASSLFQGPNSPLHF.

This rearrangement joins TRBV6-1 to TRBJ1-5, with TRBD1 matching 11 bases. Germline V lookup: CDR1 MNHNS, CDR2 SASEGT. The CDR3 has 14 residues. V lost 3 bases, J lost 5 bases, and 0 bases stayed unmatched. The CDR3 DNA reads TGTGCCAGCAGTGAGGACAGGGGGCATCAGCCCCAGCATTTT. It codes for CASSEDRGHQPQHF.

The chain is built from TRBV28 and TRBJ2-7; perhaps TRBD2 as D (5 bases). The CDR3 consists of 13 residues. Germline V CDR1 and CDR2: MDHEN, SYDVKM. V was cut by 7 bases and J by 2 bases, with 12 bases left in between. CDR3 sequence: CASKVSVTYEQYF. CDR3 nucleotides: TGTGCCAGCAAGGTTAGCGTAACCTACGAGCAGTACTTC.

The rearrangement links TRBV28 to TRBJ1-2; 7 bases fit TRBD1. Germline V CDR1 and CDR2: MDHEN, SYDVKM. This CDR3 has 14 residues. The trim removed 3 bases at V and 5 bases at J, leaving 6 bases unmatched. As DNA, the CDR3 is TGTGCCAGCAGTTTGGGGAACAGGGGTTATGGCTACACCTTC. It encodes CASSLGNRGYGYTF.

This clonotype was picked up a small number of times. The chain employs TRBV4-1 and TRBJ1-2; a possible D gene is TRBD1 (5 bases). Germline V gene sequence: CDR1 MGHRA, CDR2 YSYEKL. This CDR3 comprises 15 residues. V gave up 1 base and J gave up 4 bases, with 13 bases separating them. The CDR3 sequence is CASSQGRGVSYGYTF. In DNA form, the CDR3 reads TGCGCCAGCAGCCAAGGCCGGGGCGTCAGCTATGGCTACACCTTC.

This clonotype was counted between two and nine times. J is TRBJ1-2 and V is TRBV19, with 9 bases that match TRBD1. In germline, CDR1 is LNHDA, CDR2 SQIVND (reference sequence). With 3 bases clipped from V and 1 base from J, the junction kept 3 bases outside the gene matches. This CDR3 has 15 residues. In nucleotides, the CDR3 is TGTGCCAGTAGTATGGGACAGGGTCTTAACTATGGCTACACCTTC. It is translated as CASSMGQGLNYGYTF. Looking up the rest from reference TRBV19 and TRBJ1-2 gives the full variable domain: DGGITQSPKYLFRKEGQNVTLSCEQNLNHDAMYWYRQDPGQGLRLIYYSQIVNDFQKGDIAEGYSVSREKKESFPLTVTSAQKNPTAFYLCASSMGQGLNYGYTFGSGTRLTVV.

The rearrangement joins TRBV20-1 to TRBJ2-7; TRBD1 is a possible D gene (6 bases). This CDR3 region has 15 residues. Germline V gene lookup returns CDR1 DFQATT and CDR2 SNEGSKA (reference sequence). V dropped 6 bases and J dropped 0 bases, with 18 bases sitting between them. In DNA form, the CDR3 reads TGCAGTGCCACTCAGATCCGACAGGCCTCCTACGAGCAGTACTTC. It yields the protein CSATQIRQASYEQYF.

V gene TRBV27 combines with J gene TRBJ1-1; TRBD1 might be the D (6 bases). The ends were cut back, 5 bases at V and 4 bases at J, with 11 bases in the middle. The CDR3 covers 13 residues. Germline V lookup: CDR1 MNHEY, CDR2 SMNVEV (reference sequence). CDR3 loop: CASSRGQGTEAFF. In nucleotides, the CDR3 is TGTGCCAGCAGTCGGGGGCAGGGCACTGAAGCTTTCTTT.

The CDR3 DNA is TGTGCCACCAGTGATTCGGGACGCGGAGTTGGCAATCAGCCCCAGCATTTT. As protein: CATSDSGRGVGNQPQHF. V and J are TRBV24-1 and TRBJ1-5; perhaps TRBD1 as D (5 bases). V was trimmed by 2 bases and J by 2 bases, leaving 15 bases between them. The CDR3 covers 17 residues. The germline CDR1 and CDR2 sequences are KGHDR and SFDVKD.

This chain links TRBV20-1 with TRBJ2-5; D call uncertain. The V gene lost 6 bases and the J gene lost 1 base, with 12 bases spanning the gap. Germline V gives CDR1 DFQATT, CDR2 SNEGSKA (reference sequence). The CDR3 covers 13 residues. The CDR3 DNA sequence: TGCAGTGCGCGACTGTTACTCCAAGAGACCCAGTACTTC. It yields the protein CSARLLLQETQYF.

This clonotype was observed once. The DNA for the CDR3 is TGCAGTGCTAGAGCCCCAACTCGTGATCCCCCTAACTATGGCTACACCTTC. Residues: CSARAPTRDPPNYGYTF. The genes are TRBV20-1 and TRBJ1-2; D remains ambiguous. Germline CDR1 is DFQATT and CDR2 is SNEGSKA (reference sequence). This CDR3 spans 17 amino acids. V shed 1 base and J shed 0 bases, with 18 bases lying between them.

This clonotype has only a few counts. V is TRBV6-2 or TRBV6-3 and J is TRBJ1-2; weak D call: TRBD1 (6 bases). V shed 5 bases and J shed 5 bases, with 15 bases lying between them. Per the germline V gene, CDR1 is MNHEY and CDR2 is SVGEGT. CDR3 size: 14 residues. The CDR3 spells CASSRTDQRYGYTF. CDR3 in DNA: TGTGCCAGCAGTCGGACAGACCAGCGGTATGGCTACACCTTC.

J is TRBJ2-3 and V is TRBV27; 16 bases map to TRBD2. CDR3 length: 18 residues. The ends lost 3 bases at V and 5 bases at J; junction bases unmatched: 8. Looked up from germline, CDR1 is MNHEY and CDR2 is SMNVEV (reference sequence). The CDR3 coding sequence is TGTGCCAGCAGTTTCGGGACTAGCGGGAGGGCCCTCGGAGATACGCAGTATTTT. The encoded protein is CASSFGTSGRALGDTQYF.